The 3 T cell receptor beta chains below were found in one sample sequenced in a study of OX40 agonist ivuxolimab in advanced cancers. Assay used: immunoSEQ multiplex PCR; TCRdb lists only in-frame clones, some missing. The table has some 84,000 clones, 89% seen once; the top ten hold about 0.2%. The sequencing used CD4+ or CD8+ T cells sorted from blood, collected in a trial of the OX40 agonist ivuxolimab. Receptors originate from an adult with an advanced solid tumor such as melanoma, head and neck, liver or kidney cancer.

The gene calls are TRBV5-1 and TRBJ2-7, with D uncertain. The CDR3 consists of 14 residues. The V and J ends lost 1 base and 2 bases respectively, with 10 bases between them. Germline V gene sequence: CDR1 SGHRS, CDR2 YFSETQ. The CDR3 DNA follows: TGCGCCAGCAGCTTGAGTCAGAGTACCTACGAGCAGTACTTC. This translates into CASSLSQSTYEQYF.

The chain employs TRBV25-1 and TRBJ2-5; TRBD2 matches at 7 bases. This CDR3 is built from 16 residues. V was pared by 0 bases and J by 2 bases, with 6 bases of the junction left unmatched. CDR1 and CDR2 from the germline V gene are MGHDK and SYGVNS. The CDR3, as DNA: TGTGCCAGCAGTGAATATGATAGCGGGCAACAAGAGACCCAGTACTTC. Translated: CASSEYDSGQQETQYF. Based on the CDR3 plus reference TRBV25-1 and TRBJ2-5, the full variable domain is EADIYQTPRYLVIGTGKKITLECSQTMGHDKMYWYQQDPGMELHLIHYSYGVNSTEKGDLSSESTVSRIRTEHFPLTLESARPSHTSQYLCASSEYDSGQQETQYFGPGTRLLVL.

The chain uses TRBV18 and TRBJ2-5, with a possible D match to TRBD2 (5 bases). V was shortened by 2 bases and J by 8 bases, with 12 bases between the two germline ends. The CDR3 consists of 13 residues. Germline assignment: CDR1 KGHSH and CDR2 LQKENI. CDR3 DNA: TGTGCCAGCTCACCAACGGGGTCTGAAACCCAGTACTTC. Amino acid sequence: CASSPTGSETQYF.